This T cell receptor (beta chain) came from a study of blood T cells in healthy people across ages. For the study at large: Template switching retrieved approximately one barcoded beta molecule for each two T cells.

A second about 6 to 12 cycle PCR used barcoded and J-beta primers. Per-sample output comprised a minimum of 2.5 million paired-end reads containing CDR3. From the 5' RACE reads, TCRdb called clonotypes with MiXCR, one entry per CDR3 protein. The sample lists over a million distinct CDR3 sequences, roughly 64% occurring once. Germline assignment: CDR1 MNHEY and CDR2 SMNVEV (reference sequence). With 5 bases clipped from V and 4 bases from J, the junction kept 13 bases outside the gene matches. This CDR3 has 16 residues. Material for sequencing was blood. This chain connects TRBV27 to TRBJ1-2; 7 nucleotides align to TRBD1. The source is a man between 18 and 29 years old in good health. The CDR3 DNA is TGTGCCAGCAGTCCTTACCGCCCAGGGGGGACCTATGGCTACACCTTC. The encoded protein is CASSPYRPGGTYGYTF.